Included here is one T cell receptor beta chain sequence, with context. It was with a sample-barcoded 5' primer and a J-beta primer mix that a second PCR of about 6 to 11 cycles was run. Each CDR3 protein gets one entry after TCRdb re-called the 5' RACE reads with MiXCR. The sample holds more than 750,000 distinct CDR3 sequences, 29% seen once. The sample comes from a study of blood T cells in healthy people across ages. Germline loops: CDR1 SGDLS, CDR2 YYNGEE. Trimming pared 0 bases from V and 3 bases from J, leaving 10 bases between. The length of the CDR3 is 15 residues. This sample was shared with a second study, whose subject was T cells of mothers and their children.

The chain links TRBV9 to TRBJ2-1, with unresolved D. This receptor was obtained from a woman aged 40 to 50 in good health. Sequenced sample: blood. The CDR3, as DNA: TGTGCCAGCAGCGTAGCGACGACCGGCTACAATGAGCAGTTCTTC. This translates into CASSVATTGYNEQFF. The full variable domain, rest sourced from reference TRBV9 and TRBJ2-1, is DSGVTQTPKHLITATGQRVTLRCSPRSGDLSVYWYQQSLDQGLQFLIQYYNGEERAKGNILERFSAQQFPDLHSELNLSSLELGDSALYFCASSVATTGYNEQFFGPGTRLTVL.